Detailed here is one TCR beta chain. Its antigen is unknown. From 5'RACE with constant-segment primers came TCR alpha and TCR beta cDNA libraries that carried sample barcodes and UMIs. TCRdb fed the 5' RACE reads into MiXCR, producing one record per CDR3 protein. Of approximately 430,000 distinct CDR3 sequences listed, 20% to 30% are singletons. The sample is drawn from a study of T-cell memory formation after mild COVID-19. Across the study: The TCR clusters were mostly specific to one donor. Study-level results: Day 15 to 85 contracting clones showed balanced CD4/CD8; day 15 to 37 expanders favored CD4+. For second-wave clones that peaked at day 37, SARS-CoV-2 specificity went unverified.

The V end was cut by 6 bases, the J end by 5 bases, with 35 bases between. In germline, CDR1 is MNHEY, CDR2 SMNVEV (reference sequence). CDR3 length: 20 amino acids. Source material: PBMCs or a T cell subset sorted from them (not recorded which). This TCR was recovered from an adult woman who had mild COVID-19 (a few samples of this study predate the infection). Cell type and time point are not known. The chain uses TRBV27 and TRBJ2-7; D is tentatively TRBD1 or TRBD2 (6 bases each). CDR3 residues: CASRDGGRGLVLPGRDEQYF. The CDR3 DNA reads as TGTGCCAGCAGGGACGGGGGCAGGGGTCTTGTTTTGCCAGGGCGGGACGAGCAGTACTTC.